The rows below give T cell receptor beta chains drawn from one sample of a study of control samples from healthy donors and cancer patients. Produced via immunoSEQ multiplex PCR; TCRdb's table is partial and in-frame only. The sample includes under 150,000 clones, more than 75% of them seen just once. Sample: blood. The receptors derive from a woman in her 70s in good health. Both conserved end residues are part of each CDR3. Each record gives: V gene, J gene, CDR3 protein.

TRBV29-1	TRBJ1-2	CSVDPQRTGGYGYTF
TRBV4-3	TRBJ2-7	CASSPGPRRGEQYF
TRBV4-3	TRBJ2-3	CASSQDQGLATQYF
TRBV20-1	TRBJ1-1	CSASRGLDTEAFF
TRBV2	TRBJ2-3	CASREGRVDTQYF
TRBV15	TRBJ2-4	CATSRDRFADIQYF
TRBV5-1	TRBJ2-7	CASGEANRVHEQYF
TRBV4-1	TRBJ2-5	CASSQGPGGETQYF
TRBV2	TRBJ1-3	CASRPAGTGVINTIYF
TRBV27	TRBJ2-7	CASGFSRAEQYF
TRBV6-6	TRBJ1-3	CASSPLAGRRGNTIYF
TRBV18	TRBJ1-2	CASSPGTGDNYGYTF
TRBV10-3	TRBJ2-3	CAIARTDITDTQYF
TRBV24-1	TRBJ1-2	CATSDHDPNGYTF
TRBV7-8	TRBJ2-5	CASSLGGTQETQYF
TRBV7-9	TRBJ2-2	CASSFANTGELFF
TRBV6-5	TRBJ1-5	CASSYLGVHQPQHF
TRBV5-1	TRBJ2-5	CASSPRSRTGQETQYF
TRBV7-2	TRBJ1-5	CASSFTGAHQPQHF
TRBV12-1	TRBJ2-3	CASSSRATTDTQYF
TRBV19	TRBJ2-5	CASSMDGRRVAQYF
TRBV5-1	TRBJ2-2	CASSLDPLPPGGELFF
TRBV4-1	TRBJ1-5	CASSHVEPGPPKAQHF
TRBV5-6	TRBJ1-5	CASHRDGKSYGNQPQHF
TRBV11-2	TRBJ2-7	CASSFSGGTSYEQYF
TRBV2	TRBJ1-1	CASSEGTGKTEAFF
TRBV6-6	TRBJ1-6	CASSYFMDRGSPLHF
TRBV7-6	TRBJ2-7	CASSGDRGYEQYF
TRBV6-5	TRBJ2-5	CASSPTGGRGTQYF
TRBV29-1	TRBJ2-5	CSVEGAGTQETQYF
TRBV24-1	TRBJ2-3	CATGADLTDTQYF
TRBV6-5	TRBJ2-7	CASSYLQGVGEQYF
TRBV11-2	TRBJ1-4	CASMRQGLFGEKLFF
TRBV3-1/TRBV3-2	TRBJ1-6	CASSQVPNSPLHF
TRBV3-1/TRBV3-2	TRBJ2-4	CASSQGLAGDIQYF
TRBV9	TRBJ1-4	CASSVTGTNEKLFF
TRBV2	TRBJ1-5	CASSQDRGGNQPQHF
TRBV10-3	TRBJ2-5	CAIHPVERGNQETQYF
TRBV24-1	TRBJ2-1	CATSESGTGTLYNEQFF
TRBV9	TRBJ2-7	CASSVARQNLYEQYF
TRBV3-1/TRBV3-2	TRBJ2-2	CASSQVDANTGELFF
TRBV15	TRBJ1-4	CATSREGGRTNEKLFF
TRBV6-6	TRBJ2-7	CASTRPGLAYEQYF
TRBV27	TRBJ2-1	CASSATSGGPGVYSEQFF
TRBV29-1	TRBJ1-2	CSVARDGYTF
TRBV4-2	TRBJ2-5	CASSQLGTGGPETQYF
TRBV27	TRBJ1-1	CASSPRTGVVTEAFF
TRBV27	TRBJ2-3	CASSLSAGAEDTQYF
TRBV6-5	TRBJ1-1	CASFRNTEAFF
TRBV6-1	TRBJ1-5	CASSERGYSNQPQHF
TRBV10-3	TRBJ2-3	CAISEGVAGGPDTQYF
TRBV12-3/TRBV12-4	TRBJ2-5	CASSLAGFETQYF
TRBV5-1	TRBJ1-5	CASSYDSNQPQHF
TRBV19	TRBJ1-4	CASSSYGGDEKLFF